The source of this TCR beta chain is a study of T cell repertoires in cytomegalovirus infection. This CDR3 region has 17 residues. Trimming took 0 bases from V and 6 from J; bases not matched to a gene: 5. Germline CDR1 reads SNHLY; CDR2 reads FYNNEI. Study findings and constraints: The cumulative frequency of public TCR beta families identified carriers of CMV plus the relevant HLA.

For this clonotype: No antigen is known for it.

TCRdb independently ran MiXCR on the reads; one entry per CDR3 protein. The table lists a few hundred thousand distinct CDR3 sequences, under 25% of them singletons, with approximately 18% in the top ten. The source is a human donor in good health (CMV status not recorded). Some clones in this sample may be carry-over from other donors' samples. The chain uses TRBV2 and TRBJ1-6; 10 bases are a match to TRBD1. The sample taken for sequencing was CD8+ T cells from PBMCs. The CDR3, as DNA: TGTGCCAGCAGTGAAGCTGGGACAGGGGACCCTAATTCACCCCTCCACTTT. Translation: CASSEAGTGDPNSPLHF.